Described below is a single TCR beta chain sequence and its context. What it binds is unknown. This sample was included in a study of PD-1 blockade in mismatch repair-deficient tumors. At the level of the study: Enrolled about 2013-2017, patients had progressing, pretreated mismatch repair-deficient cancers of about a dozen types.

The CDR3 length is 14 residues. Germline CDR1 and CDR2: SGHNT and YENEEA. After removal of 3 bases from V and 7 bases from J, the junction contained 7 bases not matched to a gene. The data were produced by immunoSEQ multiplex PCR, yet TCRdb's version contains in-frame clones alone and is incomplete. The sample consists of over 75,000 clones, roughly 80% of them appearing once. Study-level points and caveats: After pembrolizumab, tumor-resident clones rose rapidly, then generally contracted before radiologic responses.

PCR or immunohistochemistry showed mismatch repair deficiency in every enrolled patient. The TCR-sequenced patients were three responders to pembrolizumab. The chain combines TRBV11-3 with TRBJ2-7; 9 nucleotides agree with TRBD2. Sequenced material: peripheral blood, taken 12 weeks after starting pembrolizumab. This receptor was obtained from an adult with mismatch repair-deficient cancer. The CDR3 nucleotides read TGTGCCAGCAGCTTCGGCGGGAGGGCCAGTGAGCAGTACTTC. It is translated as CASSFGGRASEQYF.